This T cell receptor beta chain appears in the sequencing data of a study of PD-L1 blockade in urothelial cancer. V gave up 5 bases and J gave up 6 bases; unmatched junction bases: 14. The CDR3 has 17 amino acids. Germline CDR1 LNHDA, CDR2 SQIVND (reference sequence). Sequenced by immunoSEQ multiplex PCR; TCRdb stores in-frame clones only, minus some. The table records 85,000 to 95,000 clones, 90% of them present only once. This sample's time point: pretreatment peripheral blood. The sequencing used PBMCs, collected around atezolizumab (anti-PD-L1) treatment. This receptor was taken from a man in his 60s with urothelial cancer. This chain uses TRBV19 with TRBJ2-7, with 12 bases aligning to TRBD2. This CDR3 is CASSLWLAGGATAEQYF. CDR3 bases: TGTGCCAGTAGTCTTTGGCTAGCGGGAGGGGCCACGGCCGAGCAGTACTTC. Looking up the rest from reference TRBV19 and TRBJ2-7 gives the full variable domain: DGGITQSPKYLFRKEGQNVTLSCEQNLNHDAMYWYRQDPGQGLRLIYYSQIVNDFQKGDIAEGYSVSREKKESFPLTVTSAQKNPTAFYLCASSLWLAGGATAEQYFGPGTRLTVT.